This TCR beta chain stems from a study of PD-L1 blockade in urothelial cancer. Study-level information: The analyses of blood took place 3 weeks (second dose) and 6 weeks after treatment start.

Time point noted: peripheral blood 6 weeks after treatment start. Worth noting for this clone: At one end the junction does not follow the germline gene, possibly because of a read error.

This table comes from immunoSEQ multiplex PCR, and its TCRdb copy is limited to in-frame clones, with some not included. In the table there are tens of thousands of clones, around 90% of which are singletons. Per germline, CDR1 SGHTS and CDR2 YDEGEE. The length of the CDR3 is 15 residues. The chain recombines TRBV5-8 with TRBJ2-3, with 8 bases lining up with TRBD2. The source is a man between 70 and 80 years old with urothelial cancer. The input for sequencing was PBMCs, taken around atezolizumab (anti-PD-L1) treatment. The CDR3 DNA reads TGTGCCAGCAGCTTGGGAAGCGGGGGCACCGATACGCAGTATTTT. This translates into CASSLGSGGTDTQYF.